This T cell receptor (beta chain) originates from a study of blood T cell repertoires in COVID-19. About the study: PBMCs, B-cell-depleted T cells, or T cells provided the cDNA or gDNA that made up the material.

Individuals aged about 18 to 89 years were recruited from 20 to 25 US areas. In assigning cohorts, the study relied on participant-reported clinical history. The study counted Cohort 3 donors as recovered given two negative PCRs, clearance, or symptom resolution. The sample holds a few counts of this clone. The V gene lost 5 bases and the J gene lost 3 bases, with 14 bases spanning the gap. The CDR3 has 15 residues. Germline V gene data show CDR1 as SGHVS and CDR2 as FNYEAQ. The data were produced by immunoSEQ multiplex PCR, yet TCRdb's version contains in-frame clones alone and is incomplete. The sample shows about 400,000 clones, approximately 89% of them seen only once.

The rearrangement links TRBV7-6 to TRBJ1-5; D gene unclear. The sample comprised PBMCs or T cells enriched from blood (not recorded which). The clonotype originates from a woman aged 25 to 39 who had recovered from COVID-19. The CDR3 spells CASSPLGAFNQPQHF. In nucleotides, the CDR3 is TGTGCCAGCAGCCCCCTGGGCGCCTTCAATCAGCCCCAGCATTTT.